This TCR beta chain was obtained from a study of T cells in Graves' hyperthyroidism and ophthalmopathy. In making diagnoses, clinical symptoms, serum thyroxine and TRAb, thyroid ultrasound and orbital computed tomography were all used. The germline V and J ends were trimmed by 0 bases and 6 bases, with 21 bases remaining between them. Germline CDR1 reads SGHAT; CDR2 reads FQNNGV. The CDR3 runs 17 residues. Amplified TCR beta CDR3 regions came from RNA transcripts. A first-round RT-PCR of the TCR CDR3 used the HTBI primer set. TCRdb called the multiplex PCR reads again in MiXCR, with one record for every CDR3 protein. The profile shows over 700,000 distinct CDR3 sequences, around a third of them singletons.

This clonotype was obtained from a woman in her thirties or forties with Graves' hyperthyroidism. The sample was blood. The chain couples TRBV11-2 to TRBJ2-7; D is perhaps TRBD2 (9 bases). The DNA for the CDR3 is TGTGCCAGCAGCTTAGAGGGACAGGCGGGAGGGCCTCGCGAGCAGTACTTC. Its protein is CASSLEGQAGGPREQYF.